The 29 T cell receptor beta chains given below trace back to one sample, sequenced in a study of Ad26.COV2.S vaccination and SARS-CoV-2 variants. Assay used: immunoSEQ multiplex PCR; TCRdb lists only in-frame clones, some missing. The table has 300,000 to 400,000 clones, 75% to 90% seen once. Noted treatment: some 20 received Ad26.COV2.S at low or high dose, single or two shots; roughly five received placebo; per-sample allocation not given. The samples date from day 63 after the first vaccine or placebo injection. The sample consisted of peripheral blood, taken in a trial of Ad26.COV2.S vaccine versus placebo. These receptors came from a person aged 18-60 years who received the Ad26.COV2.S COVID-19 vaccine or a placebo.

The chain joins TRBV5-1 to TRBJ1-1; D is unresolved. The CDR3 consists of 16 residues. The V and J ends lost 1 base and 0 bases respectively, with 13 bases between them. Germline V gives CDR1 SGHRS, CDR2 YFSETQ. CDR3 amino acids: CASSLRSGGLNTEAFF. The CDR3, as DNA: TGCGCCAGCAGCTTGAGGTCCGGAGGCCTGAACACTGAAGCTTTCTTT.

The chain employs TRBV4-2 and TRBJ2-3; 7 bases fit TRBD2. Trimming cost V 3 bases and J 1 base; bases outside gene matches: 10. CDR1 is LGHNA, CDR2 YNFKEQ, per germline. The CDR3 contains 17 residues. The chain's CDR3 is CASSQRGLAGRTDTQYF. CDR3 bases: TGTGCCAGCAGCCAGAGGGGTTTAGCGGGCCGCACAGATACGCAGTATTTT.

This clone has only one observation. J is TRBJ1-1 and V is TRBV7-2; a possible D gene is TRBD1 (5 bases). Trimming took 4 bases from V and 7 from J, leaving 10 bases between them. CDR3 length equals 12 residues. Germline V CDR1 and CDR2: SGHTA, FQGNSA. The DNA of the CDR3 is TGTGCCAGCAGCTCCCGGGACCATGAAGCTTTCTTT. It is translated as CASSSRDHEAFF.

The genes are TRBV24-1 and TRBJ2-7; 10 bases map to TRBD1. The CDR3 runs 16 residues. The junction had 12 bases not matched to a gene; V was cut back by 9 bases and J by 2 bases. Germline V gives CDR1 KGHDR, CDR2 SFDVKD. The CDR3 is CATGAQVGQGAYEQYF. The CDR3 DNA follows: TGTGCCACCGGGGCACAGGTTGGACAGGGGGCCTACGAGCAGTACTTC.

This chain joins TRBV28 and TRBJ2-1; TRBD2 agrees at 14 bases. J lost 4 bases, V lost 5 bases, and 13 bases had no gene match. The CDR3 runs to 19 residues. Germline CDR1 MDHEN, CDR2 SYDVKM. CDR3 sequence (DNA): TGTGCCAGCAGTAGGACAGGGAGTAGGACTAGCGGGAGGTACAATGAGCAGTTCTTC. As protein: CASSRTGSRTSGRYNEQFF.

The chain links TRBV24-1 to TRBJ2-3; D not resolved. Germline CDR1 reads KGHDR; CDR2 reads SFDVKD. The CDR3 extends over 12 amino acids. Trimming stripped 4 bases from V and 7 bases from J, with 8 bases between. The CDR3 sequence is CATSETLHTQYF. The CDR3 DNA reads TGTGCCACCAGTGAAACACTACATACGCAGTATTTT.

In its sample, this clone was seen once. CDR3 bases: TGTGCCAGTATGAACCAGAGTAGTTTCATGGGCAATGAGCAGTTCTTC. Translating it yields CASMNQSSFMGNEQFF. V gene TRBV19 combines with J gene TRBJ2-1; D gene unclear. Trimming removed 7 bases from V and 6 bases from J, with 22 bases in between. This CDR3 is built from 16 residues. Germline CDR1 LNHDA, CDR2 SQIVND (reference sequence).

J is TRBJ2-3 and V is TRBV5-1; 9 bases are shared with TRBD2. The V segment lost 0 bases and the J segment 2 bases; nucleotides outside the gene matches: 7. CDR1 is SGHRS and CDR2 is YFSETQ in the germline V gene. The CDR3 spans 17 residues. The CDR3 DNA sequence: TGCGCCAGCAGCTTGGAGGTTGGCGGGGGGGACACAGATACGCAGTATTTT. Translating gives CASSLEVGGGDTDTQYF.

The rearrangement links TRBV5-6 to TRBJ1-2; 8 bases map to TRBD1. J was trimmed by 4 bases and V by 4 bases; bases with no gene match: 15. CDR3 length: 17 amino acids. In germline, CDR1 is SGHDT, CDR2 YYEEEE. This CDR3 is CASSPRLFRGLVYGYTF. The CDR3 DNA follows: TGTGCCAGCAGCCCACGACTTTTCAGGGGGCTAGTCTATGGCTACACCTTC.

This clone was counted only a few times. At one boundary the junction diverges from the germline segment, which might be a read error. The J gene is TRBJ2-7, the V gene TRBV6-1, with D unresolved. Germline V lookup: CDR1 MNHNS, CDR2 SASEGT. The CDR3 is 14 amino acids. CDR3 coding DNA: TGTGCCAGCACTGAAGCCAGGACCCCCTACGAGCAGTACTTC. Translating it yields CASTEARTPYEQYF.

The chain joins TRBV19 to TRBJ1-1; D might be TRBD1 (5 bases). The CDR3 loop spans 13 amino acids. Germline CDR1 reads LNHDA; CDR2 reads SQIVND (reference sequence). V lost 4 bases and J lost 5, with 11 bases in between. CDR3 sequence reads: CASSKTAGTEAFF. CDR3 coding DNA: TGTGCCAGTAGTAAGACAGCGGGGACTGAAGCTTTCTTT.

J is TRBJ2-3 and V is TRBV28; no reliable D call. CDR1 is MDHEN, CDR2 SYDVKM, per germline. V was clipped by 3 bases and J by 4 bases, with 8 bases between them. CDR3 length: 13 amino acids. The CDR3 reads CASSLWGSDTQYF. The CDR3 DNA reads TGTGCCAGCAGTTTGTGGGGTTCAGATACGCAGTATTTT. Full variable domain (remainder filled in from reference TRBV28 and TRBJ2-3): DVKVTQSSRYLVKRTGEKVFLECVQDMDHENMFWYRQDPGLGLRLIYFSYDVKMKEKGDIPEGYSVSREKKERFSLILESASTNQTSMYLCASSLWGSDTQYFGPGTRLTVL.

The CDR3 region has the DNA TGTGCCAGCAGCCAGCCCACAGGGGCCAACAATCAGCCCCAGCATTTT. This translates into CASSQPTGANNQPQHF. The chain combines TRBV3-1 (or the pseudogene TRBV3-2) with TRBJ1-5, with 7 bases lining up with TRBD1. The germline CDR1 and CDR2 sequences are LGHDT and YNNKEL (reference sequence). The V segment lost 3 bases and the J segment 3 bases; nucleotides outside the gene matches: 8. The CDR3 extends over 16 amino acids.

The rearrangement links TRBV27 to TRBJ1-5; 7 bases agree with TRBD1. J gave up 5 bases and V 2 bases, and 3 bases lay outside the gene matches. CDR3 length: 14 amino acids. CDR1 and CDR2 (germline): MNHEY, SMNVEV (reference sequence). Written as DNA, the CDR3 is TGTGCCAGCAGTTTAGAGGGGGCGCATCAGCCCCAGCATTTT. Translation: CASSLEGAHQPQHF.

The chain has TRBV3-1 (or the pseudogene TRBV3-2) and TRBJ2-5; possibly TRBD2 for D (6 bases). CDR1 is LGHDT, CDR2 YNNKEL, per germline (reference sequence). CDR3 length: 16 amino acids. V lost 1 base and J lost 2, with 14 bases in between. CDR3 nucleotide sequence: TGTGCCAGCAGCCAAGTGGCCAGGGAGGTTCAAGAGACCCAGTACTTC. Its translation is CASSQVAREVQETQYF.

V and J are TRBV2 and TRBJ2-7, with unresolved D. The germline V gene has CDR1 SNHLY and CDR2 FYNNEI. The CDR3 is made up of 13 amino acids. Trimming removed 2 bases from V and 2 bases from J, with 7 bases in between. This CDR3 is CASSEWGTYEQYF. In DNA form, the CDR3 reads TGTGCCAGCAGTGAATGGGGTACCTACGAGCAGTACTTC.

CDR3 sequence (DNA): TGTGCCAGCAGTTACCTACCCAATGAGCAGTTCTTC. Translated: CASSYLPNEQFF. The rearrangement links TRBV6-2 or TRBV6-3 to TRBJ2-1; D remains unclear. V dropped 2 bases and J dropped 6 bases, with 5 bases sitting between them. The CDR3 sequence is 12 residues long. The germline V gene encodes CDR1 MNHEY and CDR2 SVGEGT.

This chain uses TRBV25-1 with TRBJ2-1; 12 nucleotides line up with TRBD2. The J segment lost 10 bases and the V segment lost 4 bases, leaving 5 bases of the junction unmatched. In germline, CDR1 is MGHDK, CDR2 SYGVNS. This CDR3 has 14 amino acids. CDR3 sequence: CASSALAGGGEQFF. CDR3 sequence (DNA): TGTGCCAGCAGTGCGCTAGCGGGAGGGGGCGAGCAGTTCTTC.

The chain carries TRBV28 and TRBJ1-2; the D gene is possibly TRBD1 (6 bases). V lost 1 base and J lost 8, with 8 bases in between. Germline V gives CDR1 MDHEN, CDR2 SYDVKM. The CDR3 is 12 residues long. CDR3 nucleotide sequence: TGTGCCAGCAGTTTATTTGGGGGCGGCTACACCTTC. Protein sequence: CASSLFGGGYTF.

The chain combines TRBV28 with TRBJ2-7; 14 bases are a match to TRBD2. Unmatched junction bases numbered 4, after V lost 6 bases and J lost 0 bases. From germline, CDR1 is MDHEN and CDR2 SYDVKM. The length of the CDR3 is 16 residues. This CDR3 reads CASSRLAGGLSYEQYF. The DNA for the CDR3 is TGTGCCAGCAGCCGACTAGCGGGAGGGCTCTCCTACGAGCAGTACTTC.

The chain recombines TRBV10-3 with TRBJ1-1, with TRBD1 identical over 9 bases. J lost 6 bases, V lost 0 bases, and 14 bases had no gene match. This CDR3 is 18 amino acids long. CDR1 and CDR2 (germline): ENHRY, SYGVKD. The CDR3 loop is CAISESGFGTGSSAEAFF. As DNA, the CDR3 is TGTGCCATCAGTGAGTCGGGGTTTGGGACAGGGTCAAGCGCTGAAGCTTTCTTT.

The count of this clone is one. This chain connects TRBV18 to TRBJ2-3; TRBD2 agrees at 10 bases. CDR3 size: 15 residues. The germline CDR1 and CDR2 sequences are KGHSH and LQKENI. The V and J ends lost 3 bases and 4 bases, in that order; junction bases with no gene match: 4. The DNA of the CDR3 is TGTGCCAGCTCACCGGGTAGCGGGAGGTCAGATACGCAGTATTTT. Translation gives CASSPGSGRSDTQYF.

The CDR3 DNA follows: TGTGCCAGCAGATTACTAGCGGGCACAGATACGCAGTATTTT. It yields the protein CASRLLAGTDTQYF. This chain joins TRBV7-2 and TRBJ2-3; TRBD2 agrees at 8 bases. Germline V lookup: CDR1 SGHTA, CDR2 FQGNSA. The CDR3 runs to 14 residues. With V trimmed by 6 bases and J by 1 base, 3 bases remained unmatched.

This chain links TRBV5-5 with TRBJ2-1; D might be TRBD1 (6 bases). The CDR3 has 14 amino acids. In germline, CDR1 is SGHKS, CDR2 YYEKEE (reference sequence). Trimming took off 0 bases at V and 4 bases at J, with 8 bases between the two ends. Written as DNA, the CDR3 is TGTGCCAGCAGCTTGGACAGGGCTTACAATGAGCAGTTCTTC. Translated: CASSLDRAYNEQFF. The entire variable domain, with the rest obtained from reference TRBV5-5 and TRBJ2-1, is as follows: DAGVTQSPTHLIKTRGQQVTLRCSPISGHKSVSWYQQVLGQGPQFIFQYYEKEERGRGNFPDRFSARQFPNYSSELNVNALLLGDSALYLCASSLDRAYNEQFFGPGTRLTVL.

The V gene is TRBV5-6, the J gene TRBJ2-2, with D unclear. The ends were cut back, 0 bases at V and 2 bases at J, with 8 bases in the middle. This CDR3 has 15 residues. Germline lookup yields CDR1 SGHDT and CDR2 YYEEEE. In nucleotides, the CDR3 is TGTGCCAGCAGCTTGGGAAGCTTCAACACCGGGGAGCTGTTTTTT. Translated, it gives CASSLGSFNTGELFF. The full variable domain, rest sourced from reference TRBV5-6 and TRBJ2-2, is DAGVTQSPTHLIKTRGQQVTLRCSPKSGHDTVSWYQQALGQGPQFIFQYYEEEERQRGNFPDRFSGHQFPNYSSELNVNALLLGDSALYLCASSLGSFNTGELFFGEGSRLTVL.

V usage is TRBV5-6 and J usage is TRBJ2-7, with D possibly being TRBD1 or TRBD2 (5 bases each). Germline V gene lookup returns CDR1 SGHDT and CDR2 YYEEEE. The CDR3 runs 15 residues. With 4 bases removed from V and 4 bases from J, the gap between germline ends came to 18 bases. Here the CDR3 reads CASSPRDETWYEQYF. DNA of the CDR3: TGTGCCAGCAGCCCCCGGGACGAGACATGGTACGAGCAGTACTTC.

The sample holds one count of this clone. The rearrangement uses TRBV25-1 and TRBJ2-1; D gene uncertain. Germline CDR1 MGHDK, CDR2 SYGVNS. This CDR3 is built from 15 residues. The V gene lost 2 bases and the J gene lost 0 bases, with 8 bases spanning the gap. The CDR3 DNA reads TGTGCCAGCAGTGAAGGGTCCACCTCCTACAATGAGCAGTTCTTC. Its protein product is CASSEGSTSYNEQFF.

This rearrangement joins TRBV9 to TRBJ2-2, with 8 bases lining up with TRBD1. CDR1 is SGDLS, CDR2 YYNGEE, per germline. The CDR3 contains 16 residues. With V trimmed by 6 bases and J by 5 bases, 12 bases remained unmatched. The CDR3: CASNLGAGGRTGELFF. The CDR3 bases are TGTGCCAGCAACCTTGGGGCAGGGGGCAGGACCGGGGAGCTGTTTTTT.

The chain employs TRBV19 and TRBJ2-7; 7 bases are a match to TRBD2. Trimming cost V 1 base and J 6 bases; bases outside gene matches: 3. Germline loops: CDR1 LNHDA, CDR2 SQIVND (reference sequence). This CDR3 has 13 amino acids. CDR3 amino acids: CASSIGGLGEQYF. For the CDR3, the DNA is TGTGCCAGTAGTATAGGCGGACTAGGCGAGCAGTACTTC. The full variable domain, rest sourced from reference TRBV19 and TRBJ2-7, is DGGITQSPKYLFRKEGQNVTLSCEQNLNHDAMYWYRQDPGQGLRLIYYSQIVNDFQKGDIAEGYSVSREKKESFPLTVTSAQKNPTAFYLCASSIGGLGEQYFGPGTRLTVT.